This T cell receptor beta chain emerged from a study of blood T cells in healthy people across ages. The study, taken as a whole, reports: Age showed a roughly linear inverse relationship with TCR beta diversity per million T cells. Greater diversity and more naive CD4+ cells were seen in long-lived donors than in aged donors.

Trimming removed 7 bases at V and 5 bases at J, with 15 bases between. Per the germline V gene, CDR1 is SGDLS and CDR2 is YYNGEE. This CDR3 has 13 residues. Primed by a sample-barcoded 5' primer and a J-beta primer mix, a second PCR proceeded for 7 to 11 cycles. TCRdb passed the 5' RACE reads through MiXCR, listing each CDR3 protein once. Of more than 750,000 distinct CDR3 sequences listed, 25% to 30% are singletons. This clonotype has at least ten counts. What it binds is not known. The same data also contributed to another study, on T cells of mothers and their children. Turning to that study: Over 8.5 million TCR beta CDR3 reads were obtained from each mother, and approximately 2.7 million from each child. Overlap measured in related mother-child pairs was slightly, non-significantly higher than in unrelated pairs.

The sequenced material came from blood. The chain joins TRBV9 to TRBJ2-5; tentative D call: TRBD1 (5 bases). The TCR comes from a woman aged 35 to 49 in good health. The CDR3 DNA reads as TGTGCCAGCTCCAGGGTGTTTGGGGAGACCCAGTACTTC. Translating it yields CASSRVFGETQYF. The complete variable domain, with remaining parts taken from reference TRBV9 and TRBJ2-5, reads DSGVTQTPKHLITATGQRVTLRCSPRSGDLSVYWYQQSLDQGLQFLIQYYNGEERAKGNILERFSAQQFPDLHSELNLSSLELGDSALYFCASSRVFGETQYFGPGTRLLVL.